A single sample is the source of the 17 T cell receptor beta chains below, sequenced in a study of blood T cell repertoires in COVID-19. Sequencing used immunoSEQ multiplex PCR; TCRdb keeps in-frame clones, though not all of them. The sample has approximately 210,000 clones, approximately 77% seen once. The sample comprised peripheral blood. The receptors derive from a woman aged 80 or over with acute or convalescent COVID-19.

This sequence joins TRBV7-6 and TRBJ2-7; maybe TRBD1 (5 bases). There are 15 residues in the CDR3. V was pared by 1 base and J by 6 bases, with 16 bases between. CDR1 is SGHVS, CDR2 FNYEAQ, per germline. In nucleotides, the CDR3 is TGTGCCAGCAGCTTAGATCAGGGTGGCGTGAGCGAGCAGTACTTC. It is translated as CASSLDQGGVSEQYF.

This clone appeared a single time. The chain has TRBV7-3 and TRBJ1-3; D is perhaps TRBD1 (5 bases). Trimming took off 2 bases at V and 3 bases at J, with 11 bases between the two ends. CDR3 length equals 15 residues. Germline-derived CDR1 and CDR2 are SGHTA and FQGTGA. This chain's CDR3 is CASSLGGAHGNTIYF. The CDR3 DNA sequence: TGTGCCAGCAGCTTAGGCGGGGCTCATGGAAACACCATATATTTT.

This clone was found a few times. The rearrangement joins TRBV12-3 or TRBV12-4 to TRBJ1-5, with 8 bases matching TRBD1. The CDR3 covers 13 residues. The trim removed 5 bases at V and 9 bases at J, leaving 6 bases unmatched. The CDR3 DNA is TGTGCCAGCAGTGCACAGGGGGAGCGGCCCCAGCATTTT. It yields the protein CASSAQGERPQHF.

The chain employs TRBV7-8 and TRBJ2-3; 7 bases match TRBD2. Trimming took 4 bases from V and 6 from J; bases not matched to a gene: 10. The CDR3 covers 15 residues. CDR1 and CDR2 (germline): SGHVS, FQNEAQ. The CDR3 is CASSSWGGNTDTQYF. The CDR3 DNA follows: TGTGCCAGCAGCTCTTGGGGGGGTAACACCGATACGCAGTATTTT.

This clone has only a few counts. This sequence joins TRBV5-1 and TRBJ1-4; TRBD1 might be the D (6 bases). The germline V gene encodes CDR1 SGHRS and CDR2 YFSETQ. CDR3 length equals 18 residues. Trimming left V 0 bases short and J 3 bases short, with 18 bases between. CDR3 protein: CASSLAPSIQGSNEKLFF. The CDR3 DNA reads TGCGCCAGCAGCTTGGCCCCCTCCATACAGGGATCTAATGAAAAACTGTTTTTT. The full variable domain, in which reference TRBV5-1 and TRBJ1-4 provide the parts outside the CDR3, is KAGVTQTPRYLIKTRGQQVTLSCSPISGHRSVSWYQQTPGQGLQFLFEYFSETQRNKGNFPGRFSGRQFSNSRSEMNVSTLELGDSALYLCASSLAPSIQGSNEKLFFGSGTQLSVL.

This chain uses TRBV7-2 with TRBJ1-1, with 8 bases aligning to TRBD1. There are 17 residues in the CDR3. The junction had 11 bases not matched to a gene; V was cut back by 2 bases and J by 3 bases. Germline CDR1 and CDR2: SGHTA and FQGNSA. The CDR3 DNA follows: TGTGCCAGCAGCTTATCCCGGACAGGGAGAGGGCACACTGAAGCTTTCTTT. This sequence encodes CASSLSRTGRGHTEAFF. The full variable domain, with the rest looked up from reference TRBV7-2 and TRBJ1-1, is GAGVSQSPSNKVTEKGKDVELRCDPISGHTALYWYRQSLGQGLEFLIYFQGNSAPDKSGLPSDRFSAERTGGSVSTLTIQRTQQEDSAVYLCASSLSRTGRGHTEAFFGQGTRLTVV.

The V call is TRBV28, the J call TRBJ2-1; the match to TRBD2 covers 9 bases. Germline lookup yields CDR1 MDHEN and CDR2 SYDVKM. The CDR3 has 18 amino acids. The V gene end was trimmed by 5 bases and the J gene end by 4 bases; junction bases not matched to a gene: 15. The chain's CDR3 is CASSPSSGAITVYNEQFF. The CDR3 region has the DNA TGTGCCAGCAGTCCTTCTAGCGGGGCCATAACAGTATACAATGAGCAGTTCTTC.

The rearrangement joins TRBV9 to TRBJ2-3; 10 nucleotides align to TRBD2. The V segment lost 4 bases and the J segment 4 bases; nucleotides outside the gene matches: 9. Germline values: CDR1 SGDLS, CDR2 YYNGEE. This CDR3 region has 16 residues. The CDR3 loop reads CASSFSGGRPSDTQYF. CDR3 nucleotide sequence: TGTGCCAGCAGCTTTAGCGGGGGGAGGCCTTCAGATACGCAGTATTTT.

The V gene is TRBV6-6, the J gene TRBJ1-1, with D maybe TRBD1 (6 bases). The CDR3 spans 15 residues. V was cut by 3 bases and J by 0 bases, with 11 bases left in between. Looked up from germline, CDR1 is MNHNY and CDR2 is SVGAGI (reference sequence). CDR3 DNA: TGTGCCAGCAGTTATGGGGGCCCCGTGAACACTGAAGCTTTCTTT. Its translation is CASSYGGPVNTEAFF.

Worth noting for this clone: The junction shows a germline mismatch at one end, possibly a read error. The V gene is TRBV6-1, the J gene TRBJ2-3; 13 positions agree with TRBD2. The CDR3 runs 17 residues. From germline, CDR1 is MNHNS and CDR2 SASEGT. CDR3: CAGSETGLAGYTDTQYF. CDR3 coding DNA: TGTGCCGGCAGTGAGACGGGACTAGCGGGATACACAGATACGCAGTATTTT.

J is TRBJ2-1 and V is TRBV7-8, with 9 bases matching TRBD1. This CDR3 spans 15 amino acids. Losses at the gene ends were 5 bases for V and 2 bases for J; bases not matched to a gene: 4. Germline CDR1 is SGHVS and CDR2 is FQNEAQ. In DNA form, the CDR3 reads TGTGCCAGCAGCATATACAGGGGGCCCTACAATGAGCAGTTCTTC. Translating it yields CASSIYRGPYNEQFF. The whole variable domain, remainder taken from reference TRBV7-8 and TRBJ2-1, is GAGVSQSPRYKVAKRGQDVALRCDPISGHVSLFWYQQALGQGPEFLTYFQNEAQLDKSGLPSDRFFAERPEGSVSTLKIQRTQQEDSAVYLCASSIYRGPYNEQFFGPGTRLTVL.

The chain has TRBV2 and TRBJ2-7, with TRBD1 matching 10 bases. CDR3 length equals 14 residues. In germline, CDR1 is SNHLY, CDR2 FYNNEI. V gave up 8 bases and J gave up 5 bases; unmatched junction bases: 9. In DNA, the CDR3 is TGTGCCAGCCAAATGGGGACAGGGGTGGACGAGCAGTACTTC. Its translation is CASQMGTGVDEQYF.

The chain employs TRBV11-3 and TRBJ2-6, with D perhaps TRBD2 (5 bases). The CDR3 extends over 19 amino acids. V was pared by 4 bases and J by 0 bases, with 19 bases between. CDR1 SGHNT and CDR2 YENEEA come from the germline V gene. The CDR3 coding sequence is TGTGCCAGCAGCTACCGTTATGGCGGGCGAATCTCTGGGGCCAACGTCCTGACTTTC. Translation gives CASSYRYGGRISGANVLTF. Together with reference TRBV11-3 and TRBJ2-6, the CDR3 gives the full variable domain: EAGVVQSPRYKIIEKKQPVAFWCNPISGHNTLYWYLQNLGQGPELLIRYENEEAVDDSQLPKDRFSAERLKGVDSTLKIQPAELGDSAVYLCASSYRYGGRISGANVLTFGAGSRLTVL.

In this sample, this clone turned up once. The chain combines TRBV7-6 with TRBJ2-3; TRBD2 aligns across 12 bases. This CDR3 is 18 amino acids long. Germline V gives CDR1 SGHVS, CDR2 FNYEAQ. Trimming cost V 5 bases and J 0 bases; bases outside gene matches: 9. This CDR3 reads CASSASSGGATSTDTQYF. CDR3 DNA sequence: TGTGCCAGCAGCGCCTCTAGCGGGGGGGCGACTAGCACAGATACGCAGTATTTT. The complete variable domain, with remaining parts taken from reference TRBV7-6 and TRBJ2-3, reads GAGVSQSPRYKVTKRGQDVALRCDPISGHVSLYWYRQALGQGPEFLTYFNYEAQQDKSGLPNDRFSAERPEGSISTLTIQRTEQRDSAMYRCASSASSGGATSTDTQYFGPGTRLTVL.

This chain connects TRBV10-3 to TRBJ1-1; D is possibly TRBD1 (5 bases). The CDR3 length is 19 residues. V was clipped by 3 bases and J by 0 bases, with 23 bases between them. Germline V CDR1 and CDR2: ENHRY, SYGVKD. This CDR3 is CAISERDHGAHSMNTEAFF. The CDR3 nucleotides read TGTGCCATCAGTGAAAGGGATCATGGGGCGCACAGCATGAACACTGAAGCTTTCTTT.

This clone was picked up a small number of times. The V call is TRBV7-9, the J call TRBJ1-2; 7 bases line up with TRBD1. V was pared by 5 bases and J by 6 bases, with 15 bases of the junction left unmatched. This CDR3 contains 16 residues. Germline CDR1 is SEHNR and CDR2 is FQNEAQ (reference sequence). The CDR3 sequence: CASSLTGIDRENGYTF. CDR3 bases: TGTGCCAGCAGCCTCACAGGCATAGACAGGGAAAATGGCTACACCTTC.

The genes are TRBV7-2 and TRBJ1-1; the match to TRBD1 covers 8 bases. With 3 bases clipped from V and 8 bases from J, the junction kept 8 bases outside the gene matches. Germline V gene sequence: CDR1 SGHTA, CDR2 FQGNSA. This CDR3 region has 14 residues. CDR3 bases: TGTGCCAGCAGCTTTGACAGGGGCACTTCAGAAGCTTTCTTT. It codes for CASSFDRGTSEAFF.